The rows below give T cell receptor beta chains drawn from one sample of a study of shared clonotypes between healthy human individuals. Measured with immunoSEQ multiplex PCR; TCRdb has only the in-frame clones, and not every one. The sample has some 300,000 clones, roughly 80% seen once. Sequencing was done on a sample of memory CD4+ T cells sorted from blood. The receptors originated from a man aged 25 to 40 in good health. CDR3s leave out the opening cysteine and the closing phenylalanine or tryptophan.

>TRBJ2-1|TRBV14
ASSQDRFVPGQGPSSYNEQF
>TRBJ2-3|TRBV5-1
ASSSQGADTQY
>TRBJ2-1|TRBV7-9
ASSLPAGGPGSYNEQF
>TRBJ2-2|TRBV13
ASSLGLKGTGELF
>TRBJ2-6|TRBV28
ASSPAGAGANVLT
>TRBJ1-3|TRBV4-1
ASSQALTGGNKNTIY
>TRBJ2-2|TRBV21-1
ASSNRADDTGELF
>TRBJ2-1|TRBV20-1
SARWGDEQF
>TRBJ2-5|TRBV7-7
ASSPRPGDGVTQY
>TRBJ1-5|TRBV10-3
AISSSDRGRTQPQH
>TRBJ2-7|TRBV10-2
ASSGITYEQY
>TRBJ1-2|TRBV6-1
ASSYPYGYT
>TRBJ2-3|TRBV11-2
ASRMDRYTDTQY
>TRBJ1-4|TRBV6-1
ASRREGSNEKLF
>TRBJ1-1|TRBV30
AWSSREHLNTEAF
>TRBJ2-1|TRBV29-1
SVEDRSSYNEQF
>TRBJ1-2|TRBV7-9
ASSAGTVGDYGYT
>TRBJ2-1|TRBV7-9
ASSSDGTNPYNEQF
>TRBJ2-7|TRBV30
AFGLSSYEQY
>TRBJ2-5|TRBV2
ASSGISGAQETQY
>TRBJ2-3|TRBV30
AWSFSNTQY
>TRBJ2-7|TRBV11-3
ASSLDLGDEQY
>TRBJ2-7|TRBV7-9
ASSMDLPGNYEQY
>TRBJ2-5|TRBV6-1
ASSVTEPQETQY
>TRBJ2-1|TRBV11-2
ASSLLVEQF
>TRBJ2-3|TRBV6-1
ASSGLTSGSTDTQY
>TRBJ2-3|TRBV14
ASSRDFLTDTQY
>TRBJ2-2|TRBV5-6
ASSKTSRSLVSGELF
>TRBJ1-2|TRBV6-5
ASSGHRDTYGYT
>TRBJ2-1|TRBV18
ASSPPYGASYNEQF
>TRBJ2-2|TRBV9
ASSLERTSGELF
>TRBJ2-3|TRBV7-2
ASSLVGSADTQY
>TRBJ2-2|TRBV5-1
ASSLKFGGELF
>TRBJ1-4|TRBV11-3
ASSSYQGGTNEKLF
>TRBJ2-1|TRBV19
ASSLSSYNEQF
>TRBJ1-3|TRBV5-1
ASSLTALGNTIY
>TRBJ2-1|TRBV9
ASSVGQGGNEQF
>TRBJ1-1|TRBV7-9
ASSLPGRATEAF
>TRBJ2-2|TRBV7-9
ASSLSVGELF
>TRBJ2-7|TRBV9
ASSVLASGTYEQY
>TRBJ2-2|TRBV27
ASSLSVGWTTGELF
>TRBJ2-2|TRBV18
ASSPLPTANTGELF
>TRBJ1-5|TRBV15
ATSSMGQGKQPQH
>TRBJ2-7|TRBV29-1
SARTSGTYEQY
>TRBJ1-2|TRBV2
ASSESREGYGYT
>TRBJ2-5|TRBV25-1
ASSGGGETQY
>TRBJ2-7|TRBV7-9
ASSLSYEQY
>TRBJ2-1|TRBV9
ASSVQGFYNEQF
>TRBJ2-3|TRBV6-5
ATRRGLTDTQY
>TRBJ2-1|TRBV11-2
AIPTGLAHNEQF
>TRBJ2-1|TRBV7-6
ASSLGAGIDEQF
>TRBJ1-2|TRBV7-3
ASSSGQGNYGYT
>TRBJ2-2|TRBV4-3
ASSQQGGAGAGTGELF